These 6 T cell receptor beta chains came from one sample sequenced in a study of shared clonotypes between healthy human individuals. Using immunoSEQ multiplex PCR, the repertoire was profiled, and TCRdb retains in-frame clones only, with some absent. The sample shows approximately 2.3 million clones, just over 90% of them seen only once. The sequencing input was naive CD4+ T cells from PBMCs. The subset denotes: CD45RA+ positively selected. The receptors shown here come from a man between 18 and 29 years old in good health. Some clones in this sample may be carry-over from other donors' samples.

The chain employs TRBV18 and TRBJ2-7; 8 bases are a match to TRBD2. The CDR3 has 16 amino acids. Germline assignment: CDR1 KGHSH and CDR2 LQKENI. V trimming: 6 bases; J trimming: 6 bases; junction bases outside the gene matches: 16. The CDR3 sequence is CASSGGGNPTSGEQYF. The CDR3 nucleotides are TGTGCCAGCTCCGGGGGGGGAAACCCCACTAGCGGCGAGCAGTACTTC.

V is TRBV5-4 and J is TRBJ2-7; 10 bases line up with TRBD1. Germline V gene data show CDR1 as SGHNT and CDR2 as YYREEE (reference sequence). Trimming removed 5 bases from V and 0 bases from J; junction bases left unmatched: 5. The CDR3 is made up of 15 amino acids. CDR3 DNA: TGTGCCAGCAGTAGTAGGACAGGGGGCTCCTACGAGCAGTACTTC. This codes for CASSSRTGGSYEQYF.

The chain carries TRBV5-1 and TRBJ1-1; TRBD1 is a possible D gene (5 bases). The CDR3 is 16 amino acids. Germline CDR1 is SGHRS and CDR2 is YFSETQ. V was trimmed by 0 bases and J by 3 bases, leaving 15 bases between them. The CDR3 nucleotides read TGCGCCAGCAGCTTGGGGGGTCGTGGGGCAGACACTGAAGCTTTCTTT. As protein: CASSLGGRGADTEAFF.

This CDR3 reads CAWSPGTSVTYEQYF. The CDR3 DNA is TGTGCCTGGAGCCCCGGGACTAGCGTAACCTACGAGCAGTACTTC. The chain recombines TRBV30 with TRBJ2-7, with 10 bases matching TRBD2. This CDR3 has 15 amino acids. Germline CDR1 is GTSNPN and CDR2 is SVGIG (reference sequence). The V gene end was trimmed by 3 bases and the J gene end by 2 bases; junction bases not matched to a gene: 7. Based on the CDR3 plus reference TRBV30 and TRBJ2-7, the full variable domain is SQTIHQWPATLVQPVGSPLSLECTVEGTSNPNLYWYRQAAGRGLQLLFYSVGIGQISSEVPQNLSASRPQDRQFILSSKKLLLSDSGFYLCAWSPGTSVTYEQYFGPGTRLTVT.

The chain carries TRBV28 and TRBJ1-3, with D unclear. The CDR3 spans 14 residues. With 4 bases removed from V and 0 bases from J, the gap between germline ends came to 7 bases. The V gene's germline CDR1 is MDHEN and CDR2 SYDVKM. In nucleotides, the CDR3 is TGTGCCAGCAGTTCCCCCCACTCTGGAAACACCATATATTTT. Amino acid sequence: CASSSPHSGNTIYF.

CDR3 residues: CASSFSGLAGGPDTQYF. The CDR3 DNA sequence: TGTGCCAGCAGTTTCTCCGGACTAGCGGGAGGACCAGATACGCAGTATTTT. The chain recombines TRBV27 with TRBJ2-3, with 14 bases that match TRBD2. The ends lost 3 bases at V and 4 bases at J; junction bases unmatched: 6. Looked up from germline, CDR1 is MNHEY and CDR2 is SMNVEV (reference sequence). This CDR3 has 17 residues.